This T cell receptor beta chain originates from a study of T cells in Graves' hyperthyroidism and ophthalmopathy. The CDR3 has 13 residues. The germline V gene has CDR1 MDHEN and CDR2 SYDVKM. Concerning this clonotype: One end of the junction varies from germline; a read error may be responsible.

Amplified regions were TCR beta CDR3 sequences from RNA transcripts. The primer set for the first-round RT-PCR of the TCR CDR3 was HTBI. TCRdb passed the multiplex PCR reads through MiXCR, listing each CDR3 protein once. The repertoire consists of 380,000 or so distinct CDR3 sequences, with approximately 12% occurring once and the leading ten covering 20%. The TCR comes from a man under 40 with Graves' hyperthyroidism that later progressed to Graves' ophthalmopathy. The source material was blood. The rearrangement joins TRBV28 to TRBJ2-7; D gene uncertain. CDR3: CASGLISPYEQYF. The CDR3 DNA reads as TGTGCCAGCGGTTTGATATCCCCCTACGAGCAGTACTTC.